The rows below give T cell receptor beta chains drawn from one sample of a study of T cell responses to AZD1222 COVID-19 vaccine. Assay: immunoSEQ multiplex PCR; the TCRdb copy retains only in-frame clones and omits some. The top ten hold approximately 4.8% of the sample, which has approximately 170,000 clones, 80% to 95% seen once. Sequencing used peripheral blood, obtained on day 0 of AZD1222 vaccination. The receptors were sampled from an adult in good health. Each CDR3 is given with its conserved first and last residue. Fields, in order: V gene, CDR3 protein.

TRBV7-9	CASSLVLAGANEQFF
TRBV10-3	CAISESGHEAFF
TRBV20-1	CSASSDRAYEQYF
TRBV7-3	CASSLLRTTLYNEQFF
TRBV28	CASSASGGNEQFF
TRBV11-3	CASSLNLWASSGNTIYF
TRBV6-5	CASSRRTSRETQYF
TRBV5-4	CASSLQGSNQPQHF
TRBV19	CASRSGTSATEQFF
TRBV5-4	CASSPNGLQETQYF
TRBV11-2	CASSLNTNTGELFF
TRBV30	CAWRAERGLGGYGYTF
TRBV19	CASSIDGIYGYTF
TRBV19	CASSSLAGDEQYF
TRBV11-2	CASSFLQGAAYNEQFF
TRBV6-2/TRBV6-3	CASSLTAYEQYF
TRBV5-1	CASSLVGMNTEAFF
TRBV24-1	CATSDPRGSYEQYF
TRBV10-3	CAAGEGSQPQHF
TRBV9	CASSAWGAHGYTF
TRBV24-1	CATSDWGGLQYF
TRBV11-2	CASSLGLVSYEQYF
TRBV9	CASSVGEGVWNEQFF
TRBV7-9	CASSLIGTGEQYF
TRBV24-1	CATSDDTPSTLTHNEQFF
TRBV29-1	CSVEFTSGSNGDEQFF
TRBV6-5	CASSYSEGLPYEQYF
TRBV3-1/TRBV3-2	CASSHRGGEKLFF
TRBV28	CASSLWGRGGNQPQHF
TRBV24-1	CATRPQGNTGELFF
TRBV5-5	CASSLKSSGSYEQYF
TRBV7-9	CASSLTHTEAFF
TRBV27	CASSSVRGEQYF
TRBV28	CASKGLSGGIYGYTF
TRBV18	CASSSTGGSTDTQYF
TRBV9	CASSARDSTLDTQYF
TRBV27	CASSSRLPPEKLFF